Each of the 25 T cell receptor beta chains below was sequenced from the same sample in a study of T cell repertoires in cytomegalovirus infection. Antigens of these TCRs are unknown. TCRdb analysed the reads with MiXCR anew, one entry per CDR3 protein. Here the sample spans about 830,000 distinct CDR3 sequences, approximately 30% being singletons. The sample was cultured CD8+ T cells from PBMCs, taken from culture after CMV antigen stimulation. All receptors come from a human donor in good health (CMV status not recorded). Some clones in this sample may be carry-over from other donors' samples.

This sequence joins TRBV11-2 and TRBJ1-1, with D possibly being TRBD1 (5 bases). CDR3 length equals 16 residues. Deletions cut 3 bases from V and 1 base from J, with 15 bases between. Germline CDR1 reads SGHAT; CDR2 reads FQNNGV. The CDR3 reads CASSFRDPKKNTEAFF. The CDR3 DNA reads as TGTGCCAGCAGCTTCCGGGACCCGAAAAAGAACACTGAAGCTTTCTTT.

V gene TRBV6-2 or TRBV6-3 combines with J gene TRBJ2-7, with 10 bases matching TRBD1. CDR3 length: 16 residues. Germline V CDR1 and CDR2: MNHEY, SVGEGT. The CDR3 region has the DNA TGTGCCAGCAGTGACTCCGGGACAGGGGTACCCTACGAGCAGTACGTC. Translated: CASSDSGTGVPYEQYV.

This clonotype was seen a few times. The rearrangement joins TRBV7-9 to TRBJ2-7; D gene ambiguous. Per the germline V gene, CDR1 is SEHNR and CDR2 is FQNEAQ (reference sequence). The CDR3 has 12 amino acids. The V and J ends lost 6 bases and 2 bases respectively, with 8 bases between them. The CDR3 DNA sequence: TGTGCCAGCAGGGCCCCTACCTACGAGCAGTACTTC. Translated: CASRAPTYEQYF.

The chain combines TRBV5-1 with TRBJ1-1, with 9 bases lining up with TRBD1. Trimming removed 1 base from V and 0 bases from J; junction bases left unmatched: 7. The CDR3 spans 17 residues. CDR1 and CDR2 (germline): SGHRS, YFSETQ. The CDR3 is CASSLFPGQGVNTEAFF. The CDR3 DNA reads TGCGCCAGCAGCTTGTTCCCGGGACAGGGAGTGAACACTGAAGCTTTCTTT. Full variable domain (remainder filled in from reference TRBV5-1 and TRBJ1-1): KAGVTQTPRYLIKTRGQQVTLSCSPISGHRSVSWYQQTPGQGLQFLFEYFSETQRNKGNFPGRFSGRQFSNSRSEMNVSTLELGDSALYLCASSLFPGQGVNTEAFFGQGTRLTVV.

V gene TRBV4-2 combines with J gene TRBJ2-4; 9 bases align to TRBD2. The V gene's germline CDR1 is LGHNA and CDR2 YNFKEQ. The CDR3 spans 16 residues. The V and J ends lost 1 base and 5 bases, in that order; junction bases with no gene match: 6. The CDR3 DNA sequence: TGTGCCAGCAGCCAAGGGTTAGCGGGGGTTGAAAACATTCAGTACTTC. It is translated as CASSQGLAGVENIQYF.

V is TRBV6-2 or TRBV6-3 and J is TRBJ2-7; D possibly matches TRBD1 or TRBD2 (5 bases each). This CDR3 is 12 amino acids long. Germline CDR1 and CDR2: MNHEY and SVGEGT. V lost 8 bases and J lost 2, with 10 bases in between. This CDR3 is CASGGSTYEQYV. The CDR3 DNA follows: TGTGCCAGCGGGGGAAGCACCTACGAGCAGTACGTC.

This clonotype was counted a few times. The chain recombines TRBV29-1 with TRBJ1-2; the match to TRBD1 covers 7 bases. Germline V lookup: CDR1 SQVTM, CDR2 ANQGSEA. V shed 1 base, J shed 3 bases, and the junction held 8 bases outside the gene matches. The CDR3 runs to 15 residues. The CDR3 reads CSVEGDRIWDYGYTF. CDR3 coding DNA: TGCAGCGTTGAAGGGGACAGAATATGGGACTATGGCTACACCTTC.

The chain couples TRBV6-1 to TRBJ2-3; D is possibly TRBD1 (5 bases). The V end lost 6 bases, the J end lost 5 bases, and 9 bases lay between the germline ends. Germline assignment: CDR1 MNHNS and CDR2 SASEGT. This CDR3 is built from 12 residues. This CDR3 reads CASRRRGDTQYF. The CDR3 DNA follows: TGTGCCAGCAGACGAAGGGGAGATACGCAGTATTTT.

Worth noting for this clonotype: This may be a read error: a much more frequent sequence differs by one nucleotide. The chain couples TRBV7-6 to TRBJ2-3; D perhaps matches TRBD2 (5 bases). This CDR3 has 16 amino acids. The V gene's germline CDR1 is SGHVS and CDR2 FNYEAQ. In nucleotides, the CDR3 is TGTGTCAGCAGCTTAGCAGCGGAACAGTGGGCAGATACGCAGTATTTT. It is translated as CVSSLAAEQWADTQYF.

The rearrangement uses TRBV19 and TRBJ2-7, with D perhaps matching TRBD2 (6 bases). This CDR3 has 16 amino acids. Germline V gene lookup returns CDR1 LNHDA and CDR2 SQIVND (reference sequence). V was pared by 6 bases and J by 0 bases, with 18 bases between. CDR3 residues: CASSREREDSSYEQYF. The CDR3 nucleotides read TGTGCCAGTAGCCGGGAGAGGGAGGATAGCTCCTACGAGCAGTACTTC.

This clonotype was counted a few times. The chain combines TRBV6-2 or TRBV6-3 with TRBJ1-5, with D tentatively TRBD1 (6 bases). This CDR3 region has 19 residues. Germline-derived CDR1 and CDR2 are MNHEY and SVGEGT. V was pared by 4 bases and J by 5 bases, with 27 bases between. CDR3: CASSLDTTGLGSHYQPQHF. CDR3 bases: TGTGCCAGCAGTTTGGATACGACAGGCCTAGGTTCCCATTATCAGCCCCAGCATTTT.

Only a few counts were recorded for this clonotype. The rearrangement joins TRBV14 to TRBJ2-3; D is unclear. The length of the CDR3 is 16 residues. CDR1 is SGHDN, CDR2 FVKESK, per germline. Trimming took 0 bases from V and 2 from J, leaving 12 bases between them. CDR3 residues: CASSQDRAILTDTQYF. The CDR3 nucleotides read TGTGCCAGCAGCCAAGATCGTGCTATTCTCACAGATACGCAGTATTTT.

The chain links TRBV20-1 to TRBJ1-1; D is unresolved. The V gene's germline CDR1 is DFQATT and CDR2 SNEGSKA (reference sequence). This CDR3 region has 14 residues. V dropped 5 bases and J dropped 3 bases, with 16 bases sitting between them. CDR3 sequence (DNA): TGCAGTGCTCGGGGATTGGCCAGGTACACTGAAGCTTTCTTT. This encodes CSARGLARYTEAFF.

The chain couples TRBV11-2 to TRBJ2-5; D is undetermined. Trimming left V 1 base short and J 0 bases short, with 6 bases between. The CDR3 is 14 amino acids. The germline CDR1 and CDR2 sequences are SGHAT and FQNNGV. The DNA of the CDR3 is TGTGCCAGCAGCTTAGCAGTGTACCAAGAGACCCAGTACTTC. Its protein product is CASSLAVYQETQYF.

The CDR3 protein is CASSKENTEAFF. As DNA, the CDR3 is TGTGCCAGCAGCAAAGAGAACACTGAAGCTTTCTTT. This chain joins TRBV27 and TRBJ1-1; unclear D gene. CDR1 MNHEY and CDR2 SMNVEV come from the germline V gene (reference sequence). The V end lost 6 bases, the J end lost 1 base, and 6 bases lay between the germline ends. This CDR3 region has 12 residues.

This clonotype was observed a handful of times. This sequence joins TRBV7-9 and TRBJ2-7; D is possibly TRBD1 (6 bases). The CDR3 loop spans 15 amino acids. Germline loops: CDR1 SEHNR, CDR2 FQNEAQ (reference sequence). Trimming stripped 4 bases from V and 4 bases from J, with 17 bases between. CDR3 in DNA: TGTGCCAGCAGCTCTACAGGGTCGTCTAAATACGAGCAGTACTTC. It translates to CASSSTGSSKYEQYF.

Here the CDR3 reads CASSLEGNVNTEAFF. The CDR3, as DNA: TGTGCCAGCAGTTTGGAAGGGAACGTGAACACTGAAGCTTTCTTT. The chain has TRBV28 and TRBJ1-1; D unresolved. This CDR3 contains 15 residues. Germline CDR1 and CDR2: MDHEN and SYDVKM. V was pared by 3 bases and J by 0 bases, with 11 bases between.

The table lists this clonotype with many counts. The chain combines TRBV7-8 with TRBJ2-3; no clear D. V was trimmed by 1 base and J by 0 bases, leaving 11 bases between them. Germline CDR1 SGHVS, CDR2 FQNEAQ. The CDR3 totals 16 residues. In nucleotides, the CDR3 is TGTGCCAGCAGCTTAGGTGTCCAAGTAAGCACAGATACGCAGTATTTT. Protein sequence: CASSLGVQVSTDTQYF.

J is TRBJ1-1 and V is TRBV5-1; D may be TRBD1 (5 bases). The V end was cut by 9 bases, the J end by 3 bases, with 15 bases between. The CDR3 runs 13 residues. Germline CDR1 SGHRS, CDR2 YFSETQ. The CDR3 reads CATALAGDTEAFF. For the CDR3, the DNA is TGCGCCACGGCTCTCGCGGGGGACACTGAAGCTTTCTTT.

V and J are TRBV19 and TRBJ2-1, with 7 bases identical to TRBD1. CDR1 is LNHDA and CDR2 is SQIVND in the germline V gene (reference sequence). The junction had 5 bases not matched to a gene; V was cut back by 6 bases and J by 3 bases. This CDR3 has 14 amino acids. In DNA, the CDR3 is TGTGCCAGTAGCCGAGGGGGCATCTACAATGAGCAGTTCTTC. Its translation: CASSRGGIYNEQFF.

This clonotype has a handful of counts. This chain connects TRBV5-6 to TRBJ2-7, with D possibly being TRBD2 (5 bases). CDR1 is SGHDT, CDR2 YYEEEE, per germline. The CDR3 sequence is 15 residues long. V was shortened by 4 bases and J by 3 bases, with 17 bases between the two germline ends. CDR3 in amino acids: CASSETWTEVYEQYF. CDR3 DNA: TGTGCCAGCAGCGAGACATGGACGGAGGTCTACGAGCAGTACTTC.

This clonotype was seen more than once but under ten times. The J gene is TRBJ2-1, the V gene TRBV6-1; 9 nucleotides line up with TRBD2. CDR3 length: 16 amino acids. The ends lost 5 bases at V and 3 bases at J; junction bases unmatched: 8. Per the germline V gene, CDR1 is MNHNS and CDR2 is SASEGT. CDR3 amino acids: CASSYGRGGFYNEQFF. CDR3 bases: TGTGCCAGCAGTTATGGGCGGGGGGGTTTCTACAATGAGCAGTTCTTC.

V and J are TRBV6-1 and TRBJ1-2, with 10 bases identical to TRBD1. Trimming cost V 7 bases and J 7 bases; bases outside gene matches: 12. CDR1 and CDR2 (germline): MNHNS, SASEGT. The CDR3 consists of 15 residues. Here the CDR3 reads CASTEFSRDRGGYTF. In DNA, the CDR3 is TGTGCCAGCACCGAATTTTCCCGGGACAGGGGTGGCTACACCTTC.

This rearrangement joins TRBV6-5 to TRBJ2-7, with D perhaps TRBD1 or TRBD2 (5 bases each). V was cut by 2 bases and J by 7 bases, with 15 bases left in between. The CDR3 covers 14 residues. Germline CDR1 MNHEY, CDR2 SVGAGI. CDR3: CASSYPGPSREQYF. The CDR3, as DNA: TGTGCCAGCAGTTACCCGGGACCGTCAAGGGAGCAGTACTTC.

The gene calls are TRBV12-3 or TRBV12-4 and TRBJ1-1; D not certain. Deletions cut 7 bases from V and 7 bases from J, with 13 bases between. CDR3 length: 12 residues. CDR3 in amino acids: CASTIGSVEAFF. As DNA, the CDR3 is TGTGCCAGCACCATTGGTAGTGTTGAAGCTTTCTTT.